A single sample is the source of the 16 T cell receptor beta chains below, sequenced in a study of T cell responses to AZD1222 COVID-19 vaccine (TCRdb year 2021). To prepare the library, the immunoSEQ multiplex PCR assay was applied. Entries here come from immuneACCESS through TCRdb and include only in-frame sequences with V and J called. Some clones fail to appear in such tables; in the studies checked, an unresolved V gene covers under half of the shortfall, and the cause of the remainder is unknown. The sample table holds some 110,000 clones, of which roughly nine tenths were seen once. The top ten hold 1.6% of the sample. Taken with the paper, the label for time point translates to: about 28 days (+/-7) after the second vaccine dose. Specimen: peripheral blood, collected 28 days after the second AZD1222 dose. Source of these receptors: an adult who received the AZD1222 COVID-19 vaccine.

The chain recombines TRBV9 with TRBJ2-2, with no clear D. This CDR3 has 12 residues. The V end was cut by 5 bases, the J end by 7 bases, with 9 bases between. Germline lookup yields CDR1 SGDLS and CDR2 YYNGEE. CDR3 sequence: CASRTRSGELFF. The CDR3 DNA follows: TGTGCCAGCAGGACGAGGAGCGGGGAGCTGTTTTTT. Together with reference TRBV9 and TRBJ2-2, the CDR3 gives the full variable domain: DSGVTQTPKHLITATGQRVTLRCSPRSGDLSVYWYQQSLDQGLQFLIQYYNGEERAKGNILERFSAQQFPDLHSELNLSSLELGDSALYFCASRTRSGELFFGEGSRLTVL.

The chain combines TRBV28 with TRBJ1-6, with a tentative D call TRBD1 (6 bases). Germline CDR1 and CDR2: MDHEN and SYDVKM. The CDR3 is 19 amino acids. With 6 bases removed from V and 0 bases from J, the gap between germline ends came to 21 bases. CDR3 in amino acids: CASRGADRWVLSYNSPLHF. As DNA, the CDR3 is TGTGCCAGCAGGGGGGCCGATCGATGGGTGCTCTCCTATAATTCACCCCTCCACTTT.

V is TRBV6-4 and J is TRBJ1-1, with a possible D match to TRBD1 (6 bases). The V end lost 3 bases, the J end lost 1 base, and 9 bases lay between the germline ends. The germline V gene encodes CDR1 MRHNA and CDR2 SNTAGT. The CDR3 contains 14 residues. CDR3 residues: CASSERGENTEAFF. The CDR3, as DNA: TGTGCCAGCAGTGAAAGGGGGGAGAACACTGAAGCTTTCTTT.

The rearrangement joins TRBV2 to TRBJ1-2, with 9 bases aligning to TRBD1. The CDR3 length is 16 residues. Looked up from germline, CDR1 is SNHLY and CDR2 is FYNNEI. The ends lost 9 bases at V and 3 bases at J; junction bases unmatched: 14. The CDR3 nucleotides are TGTGCCAGATATGAAGATCCCGGGGACAGGGACTATGGCTACACCTTC. Translated: CARYEDPGDRDYGYTF.

The rearrangement links TRBV29-1 to TRBJ2-3; 10 bases agree with TRBD2. After removal of 3 bases from V and 5 bases from J, the junction contained 8 bases not matched to a gene. The CDR3 runs to 15 residues. Germline V gene lookup returns CDR1 SQVTM and CDR2 ANQGSEA. The CDR3 DNA follows: TGCAGCGTTGATTTAACTAGCGGGATCGGAGATACGCAGTATTTT. Encoded protein: CSVDLTSGIGDTQYF.

This clone has only a few counts. V and J are TRBV30 and TRBJ1-5, with D tentatively TRBD1 (5 bases). This CDR3 comprises 15 residues. Between the trimmed V and J ends, which lost 3 bases and 3 bases, there was a span of 15 bases. Germline CDR1 reads GTSNPN; CDR2 reads SVGIG (reference sequence). The CDR3 DNA reads TGTGCCTGGAGCCTCGTGGGACGGAACAATCAGCCCCAGCATTTT. Its translation: CAWSLVGRNNQPQHF.

The chain combines TRBV9 with TRBJ2-2, with D perhaps matching TRBD1 or TRBD2 (5 bases each). The V and J ends lost 4 bases and 3 bases respectively, with 16 bases between them. Germline V gene data show CDR1 as SGDLS and CDR2 as YYNGEE. The CDR3 contains 16 residues. The CDR3 reads CASSPSGTEDTGELFF. The CDR3 DNA is TGTGCCAGCAGCCCCTCCGGGACCGAAGACACCGGGGAGCTGTTTTTT.

The rearrangement joins TRBV4-2 to TRBJ2-5, with TRBD1 matching over 7 bases. Germline loops: CDR1 LGHNA, CDR2 YNFKEQ. The CDR3 length is 17 residues. Trimming took 5 bases from V and 2 from J; bases not matched to a gene: 14. In DNA, the CDR3 is TGTGCCAGCAGCTCTTTACCGGGGTCAGGGGGACAAGAGACCCAGTACTTC. Amino acid sequence: CASSSLPGSGGQETQYF.

CDR3 sequence reads: CASSGRDRGRETQYF. Here the CDR3 DNA reads TGTGCCAGCAGTGGCCGGGACAGGGGACGGGAGACCCAGTACTTC. The genes are TRBV25-1 and TRBJ2-5, with TRBD1 matching 10 bases. The CDR3 is 15 amino acids. CDR1 and CDR2 from the germline V gene are MGHDK and SYGVNS. Unmatched junction bases numbered 7, after V lost 4 bases and J lost 5 bases.

The chain recombines TRBV11-2 with TRBJ2-7, with D possibly matching TRBD2 (6 bases). V gave up 4 bases and J gave up 7 bases, with 20 bases separating them. The CDR3 covers 15 residues. Germline V gene lookup returns CDR1 SGHAT and CDR2 FQNNGV. The CDR3 bases are TGTGCCAGCAGCTCTCGGAGTAGCGGCCCTTGGGAGCAGTACTTC. This sequence encodes CASSSRSSGPWEQYF. Variable domain in full (rest from reference TRBV11-2 and TRBJ2-7): EAGVAQSPRYKIIEKRQSVAFWCNPISGHATLYWYQQILGQGPKLLIQFQNNGVVDDSQLPKDRFSAERLKGVDSTLKIQPAKLEDSAVYLCASSSRSSGPWEQYFGPGTRLTVT.

J is TRBJ2-3 and V is TRBV3-1 (or the pseudogene TRBV3-2); a possible D gene is TRBD1 (5 bases). CDR1 is LGHDT and CDR2 is YNNKEL in the germline V gene (reference sequence). V was cut by 4 bases and J by 6 bases, with 17 bases left in between. The CDR3 loop spans 15 amino acids. CDR3 DNA: TGTGCCAGCAGCCCCGAGGTGGGGCTGGAGGATACGCAGTATTTT. It codes for CASSPEVGLEDTQYF.

V is TRBV29-1 and J is TRBJ1-3, with D possibly matching TRBD1 (5 bases). Germline values: CDR1 SQVTM, CDR2 ANQGSEA. V gave up 6 bases and J gave up 0 bases, with 9 bases separating them. The CDR3 spans 13 residues. The CDR3 bases are TGCAGCGTAAGACAGAACTCTGGAAACACCATATATTTT. This codes for CSVRQNSGNTIYF.

The chain joins TRBV24-1 to TRBJ1-1; the match to TRBD1 covers 10 bases. The CDR3 consists of 18 residues. V lost 2 bases, J lost 1 base, and 9 bases stayed unmatched. Germline V gene data show CDR1 as KGHDR and CDR2 as SFDVKD. The CDR3 region is CATSDSPGQGGSNTEAFF. In DNA, the CDR3 is TGTGCCACCAGTGATTCCCCCGGACAGGGGGGTTCGAACACTGAAGCTTTCTTT.

This clone was detected only once. The rearrangement links TRBV4-1 to TRBJ2-2; weak D call: TRBD1 (6 bases). V was clipped by 4 bases and J by 5 bases, with 23 bases between them. Germline V gene data show CDR1 as MGHRA and CDR2 as YSYEKL. The CDR3 is made up of 18 amino acids. The CDR3: CASSPRHPTGLSTGELFF. The CDR3 bases are TGCGCCAGCAGCCCCCGCCACCCTACAGGGTTATCTACCGGGGAGCTGTTTTTT.

In its sample, this clone was seen a few times. The chain has TRBV28 and TRBJ1-4; unclear D gene. The V gene's germline CDR1 is MDHEN and CDR2 SYDVKM. The length of the CDR3 is 17 residues. V lost 3 bases and J lost 0, with 14 bases in between. The CDR3 sequence: CASSLPGWSATNEKLFF. CDR3 sequence (DNA): TGTGCCAGCAGTTTGCCCGGGTGGAGTGCAACTAATGAAAAACTGTTTTTT.

The gene calls are TRBV9 and TRBJ1-3; 8 bases map to TRBD1. The trim removed 4 bases at V and 0 bases at J, leaving 6 bases unmatched. Germline lookup yields CDR1 SGDLS and CDR2 YYNGEE. This CDR3 contains 16 residues. The CDR3 loop is CASSLGQGTSGNTIYF. DNA of the CDR3: TGTGCCAGCAGCCTTGGACAGGGAACCTCTGGAAACACCATATATTTT.